This T cell receptor (beta chain) was sequenced during a study of blood T cell repertoires in COVID-19. Across the whole study: Nucleic acid was either cDNA or gDNA, and it came from T cells, B-cell-depleted T cells, or PBMCs.

The table came from immunoSEQ multiplex PCR; TCRdb's copy has only in-frame clones and leaves some out. Of about 240,000 clones listed, 82% are singletons. This clone was seen once. This sequence was found in a woman over 75 with COVID-19, enrolled during active disease. The sample taken for sequencing was peripheral blood.

The CDR3 spells CASSIQGDQPQHF. In nucleotides, the CDR3 is TGTGCCAGCTCAATCCAGGGTGATCAGCCCCAGCATTTT. The genes are TRBV18 and TRBJ1-5; D possibly corresponds to TRBD1 (5 bases). Per the germline V gene, CDR1 is KGHSH and CDR2 is LQKENI. The CDR3 spans 13 residues. V was pared by 5 bases and J by 5 bases, with 10 bases between.